This T cell receptor (beta chain) is drawn from a study of blood T cell repertoires in COVID-19. Study as a whole: The United States, Italy and Spain provided the acute and convalescent COVID-19 samples. PBMCs, B-cell-depleted T cells, or T cells were the source of the cDNA or gDNA that made up the material.

Source study methods: Researchers report that nucleated cell counts were estimated from reference gene primer amplification. Sequenced by immunoSEQ multiplex PCR; TCRdb stores in-frame clones only, minus some. The V and J calls and the clone size are those of that table, but D and trimming were determined from the DNA. The data contain around 150,000 clones, roughly nine tenths of them singletons. The germline gives CDR1 SGHAT, CDR2 FQNNGV. The CDR3 runs 14 residues. V was cut by 0 bases and J by 7 bases, with 13 bases left in between. The source material was peripheral blood. This chain connects TRBV11-2 to TRBJ2-7; D possibly corresponds to TRBD2 (5 bases). This sequence originates from a woman aged 55-70 years with active COVID-19. CDR3 sequence (DNA): TGTGCCAGCAGCTTAGATGAAAGCGGTGGGGAGCAGTACTTC. Residues: CASSLDESGGEQYF.